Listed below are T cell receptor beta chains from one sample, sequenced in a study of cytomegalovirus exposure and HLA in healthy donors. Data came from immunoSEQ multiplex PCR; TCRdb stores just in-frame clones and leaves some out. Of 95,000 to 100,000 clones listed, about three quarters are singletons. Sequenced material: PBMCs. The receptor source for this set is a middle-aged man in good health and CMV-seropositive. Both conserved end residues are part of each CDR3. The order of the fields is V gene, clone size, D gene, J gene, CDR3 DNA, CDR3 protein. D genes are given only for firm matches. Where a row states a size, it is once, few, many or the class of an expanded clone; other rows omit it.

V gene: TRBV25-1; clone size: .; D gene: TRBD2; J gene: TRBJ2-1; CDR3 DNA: TGTGCCAGCAGTCAATCTAGCGGGGGGGCCGCCTACAATGAGCAGTTCTTC; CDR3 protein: CASSQSSGGAAYNEQFF
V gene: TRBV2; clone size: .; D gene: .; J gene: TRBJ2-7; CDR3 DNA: TGTGCCAGCAGTGTGGGGGAGGGGGGGGGTATCCACGAGCAGTACTTC; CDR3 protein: CASSVGEGGGIHEQYF
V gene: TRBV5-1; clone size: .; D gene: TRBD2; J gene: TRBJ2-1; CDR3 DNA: TGCGCCAGCAGCTTGTGGGCGGGGGGGCCCAATGAGCAGTTCTTC; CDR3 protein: CASSLWAGGPNEQFF
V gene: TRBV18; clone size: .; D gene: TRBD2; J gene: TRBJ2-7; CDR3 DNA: TGTGCCAGCTCACCACCGGGGAGGGGAGGTCTCGAGCAGTACTTC; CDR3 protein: CASSPPGRGGLEQYF
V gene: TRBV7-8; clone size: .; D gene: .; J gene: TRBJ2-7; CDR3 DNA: TGTGCCAGCAGCTTGGTCTATTCCTACGAGCAGTACTTC; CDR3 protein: CASSLVYSYEQYF
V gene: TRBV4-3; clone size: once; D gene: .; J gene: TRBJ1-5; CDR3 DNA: TGCGCCAGCAGCGAATACAGGGATCAGCCCCAGCATTTT; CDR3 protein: CASSEYRDQPQHF
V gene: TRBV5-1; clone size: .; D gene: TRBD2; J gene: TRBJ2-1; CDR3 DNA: TGCGCCAGCAGCACCACTAGCGGGGGTAATGAGCAGTTCTTC; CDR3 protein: CASSTTSGGNEQFF
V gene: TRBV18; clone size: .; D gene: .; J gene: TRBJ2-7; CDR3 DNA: TGTGCCAGCTCACCTGACAGATTAACCTACGAGCAGTACTTC; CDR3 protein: CASSPDRLTYEQYF
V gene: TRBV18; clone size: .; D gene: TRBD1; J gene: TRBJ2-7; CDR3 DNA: TGTGCCAGCTCAACCGGGACAGGGGTCTACGAGCAGTACTTC; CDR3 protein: CASSTGTGVYEQYF
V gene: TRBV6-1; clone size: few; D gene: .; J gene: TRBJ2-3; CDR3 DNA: TGTGCCAGCAGTGCCCTTAGGAGTCCAACTAGCACAGATACGCAGTATTTT; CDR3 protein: CASSALRSPTSTDTQYF
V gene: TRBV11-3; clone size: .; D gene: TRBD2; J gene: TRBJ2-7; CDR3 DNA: TGTGCCAGCAGCACTCGGACTAGCGGGAATAACGAGCAGTACTTC; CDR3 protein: CASSTRTSGNNEQYF
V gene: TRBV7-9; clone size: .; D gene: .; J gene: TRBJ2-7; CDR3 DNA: TGTGCCAGCAGCCAAGGGGCGGCCACCTACGAGCAGTACTTC; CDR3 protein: CASSQGAATYEQYF
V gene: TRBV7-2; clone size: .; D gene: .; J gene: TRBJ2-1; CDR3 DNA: TGTGCCAGCCGATACAGGGCGGGAGTGTTCTTC; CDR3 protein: CASRYRAGVFF
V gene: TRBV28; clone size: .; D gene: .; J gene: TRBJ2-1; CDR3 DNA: TGTGCCAGCAGCCGGGCGGGTTTAAATGAGCAGTTCTTC; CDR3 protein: CASSRAGLNEQFF
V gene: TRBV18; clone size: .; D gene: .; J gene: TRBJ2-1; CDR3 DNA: TGTGCCAGCTCACGGGCTTCCAGCTCCTACAATGAGCAGTTCTTC; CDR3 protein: CASSRASSSYNEQFF
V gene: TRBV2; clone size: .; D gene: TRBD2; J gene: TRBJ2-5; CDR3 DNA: TGTGCCAGCGGTACTGGGACTAGCGGGGGGTTGGAGACCCAGTACTTC; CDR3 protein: CASGTGTSGGLETQYF
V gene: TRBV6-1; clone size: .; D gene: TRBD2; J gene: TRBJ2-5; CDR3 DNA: TGTGCAAGCAGTGAACGCGGGGGGACCTTCACGACCCAGTACTTC; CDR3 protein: CASSERGGTFTTQYF
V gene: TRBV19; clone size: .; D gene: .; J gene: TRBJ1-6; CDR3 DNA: TGTGCCAGTACCCTCCAAAGAGGGTTGAATTCACCCCTCCACTTT; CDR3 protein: CASTLQRGLNSPLHF
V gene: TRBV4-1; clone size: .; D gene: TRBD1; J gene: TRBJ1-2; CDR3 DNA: TGCGCCAGCAGACGGACAGGGGACTTTGGCTACACCTTC; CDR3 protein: CASRRTGDFGYTF
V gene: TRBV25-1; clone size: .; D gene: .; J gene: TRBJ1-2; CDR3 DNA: TGTGCCAGCAGTGAATCGTATGGCTACACCTTC; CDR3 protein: CASSESYGYTF
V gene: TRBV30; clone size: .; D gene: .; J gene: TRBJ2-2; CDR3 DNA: TGTGCCTGGAGCCGGGTTACCGGGGAGCTGTTTTTT; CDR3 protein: CAWSRVTGELFF
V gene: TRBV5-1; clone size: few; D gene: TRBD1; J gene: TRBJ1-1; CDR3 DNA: TGCGCCAGCAGCTTGGCCGAAGGACAGGGGGAAGCTTTCTTT; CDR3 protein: CASSLAEGQGEAFF
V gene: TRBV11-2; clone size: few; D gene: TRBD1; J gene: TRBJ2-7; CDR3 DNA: TGTGCCAGCAGCTCCCCGACAGGGGGCTTGTACGAGCAGTACTTC; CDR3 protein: CASSSPTGGLYEQYF
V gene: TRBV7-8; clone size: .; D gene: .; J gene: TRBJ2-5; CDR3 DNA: TGTGCCAGCACCGCGGGGCTCCAAGAGACCCAGTACTTC; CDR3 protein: CASTAGLQETQYF
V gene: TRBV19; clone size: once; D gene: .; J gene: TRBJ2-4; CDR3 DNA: TGTGCCAGTAGTATCATCCGTACAGGGCTAGCCAAAAACATTCAGTACTTC; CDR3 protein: CASSIIRTGLAKNIQYF
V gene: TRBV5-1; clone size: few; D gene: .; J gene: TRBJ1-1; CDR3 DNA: TGCGCCAGCAGCTCCCGTAGTAGGGACATGAACACTGAAGCTTTCTTT; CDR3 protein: CASSSRSRDMNTEAFF
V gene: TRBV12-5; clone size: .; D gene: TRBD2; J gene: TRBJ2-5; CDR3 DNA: TGTGCTAGTGCCAGAGGACTAGCCCCCCAAGAGACCCAGTACTTC; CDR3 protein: CASARGLAPQETQYF